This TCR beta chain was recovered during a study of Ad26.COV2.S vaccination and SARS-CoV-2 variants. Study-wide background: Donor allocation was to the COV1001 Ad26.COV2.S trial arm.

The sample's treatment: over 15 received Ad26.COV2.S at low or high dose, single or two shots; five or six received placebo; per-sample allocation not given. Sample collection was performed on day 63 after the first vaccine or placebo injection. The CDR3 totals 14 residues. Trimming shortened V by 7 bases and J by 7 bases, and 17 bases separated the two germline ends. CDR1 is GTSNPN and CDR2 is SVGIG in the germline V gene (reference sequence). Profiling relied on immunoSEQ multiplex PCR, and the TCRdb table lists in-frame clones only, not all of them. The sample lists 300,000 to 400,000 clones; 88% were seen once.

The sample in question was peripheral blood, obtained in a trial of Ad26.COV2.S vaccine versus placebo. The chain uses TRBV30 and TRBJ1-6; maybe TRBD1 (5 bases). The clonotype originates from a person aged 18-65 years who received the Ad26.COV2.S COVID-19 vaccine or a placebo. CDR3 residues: CASTPPQGNSPLHF. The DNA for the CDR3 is TGTGCCTCGACACCCCCGCAGGGAAATTCACCCCTCCACTTT. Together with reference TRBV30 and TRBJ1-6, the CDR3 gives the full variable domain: SQTIHQWPATLVQPVGSPLSLECTVEGTSNPNLYWYRQAAGRGLQLLFYSVGIGQISSEVPQNLSASRPQDRQFILSSKKLLLSDSGFYLCASTPPQGNSPLHFGNGTRLTVT.